This TCR beta chain was documented in a study of T cell changes during pregnancy in multiple sclerosis. The CDR3 sequence is 16 residues long. V shed 2 bases, J shed 4 bases, and the junction held 4 bases outside the gene matches. Germline V gene lookup returns CDR1 LGHNA and CDR2 YSLEER. Here immunoSEQ multiplex PCR was the method, and the copy in TCRdb shows in-frame clones only, minus some. The sample records about 100,000 clones, 80% to 95% being singletons. The V and J genes are TRBV4-3 and TRBJ2-3, with 12 nucleotides matching TRBD2. Sequences were derived from peripheral blood, sampled in the second trimester of pregnancy. The receptor was isolated from a female donor with multiple sclerosis, enrolled in a pregnancy study. CDR3 residues: CASSQSTSGSADTQYF. In DNA form, the CDR3 reads TGCGCCAGCAGCCAATCGACTAGCGGGAGCGCAGATACGCAGTATTTT.